The 16 T cell receptor beta chains in this list originate from one sample, sequenced in a study of PD-L1 blockade in urothelial cancer. Generated by immunoSEQ multiplex PCR, the TCRdb table keeps only in-frame clones and is missing some. The sample records around 100,000 clones, about 85% being singletons. The sample was PBMCs, taken around atezolizumab (anti-PD-L1) treatment. These receptors all stem from a man aged 45-65 years with urothelial cancer.

The table lists this clone with a few counts. The chain combines TRBV5-1 with TRBJ1-3, with D possibly matching TRBD1 (6 bases). V shed 0 bases and J shed 0 bases, with 10 bases lying between them. The germline V gene encodes CDR1 SGHRS and CDR2 YFSETQ. The CDR3 length is 16 residues. CDR3 residues: CASSLGGHNSGNTIYF. CDR3 nucleotides: TGCGCCAGCAGCTTGGGGGGACACAACTCTGGAAACACCATATATTTT.

The CDR3 is CASKQGMTEAFF. In DNA, the CDR3 is TGTGCCAGCAAACAGGGTATGACTGAAGCTTTCTTT. This sequence joins TRBV28 and TRBJ1-1; possibly TRBD1 for D (6 bases). V was shortened by 7 bases and J by 5 bases, with 11 bases between the two germline ends. The CDR3 has 12 residues. Germline V gene lookup returns CDR1 MDHEN and CDR2 SYDVKM. The variable domain in full, with the rest retrieved from reference TRBV28 and TRBJ1-1, is DVKVTQSSRYLVKRTGEKVFLECVQDMDHENMFWYRQDPGLGLRLIYFSYDVKMKEKGDIPEGYSVSREKKERFSLILESASTNQTSMYLCASKQGMTEAFFGQGTRLTVV.

The chain links TRBV7-3 to TRBJ2-3; tentative D call: TRBD2 (6 bases). This CDR3 spans 15 amino acids. Germline V gene data show CDR1 as SGHTA and CDR2 as FQGTGA. The V gene lost 2 bases and the J gene lost 1 base, with 10 bases spanning the gap. CDR3 loop: CASSLSGTGTDTQYF. The CDR3 DNA reads as TGTGCCAGCAGCTTATCCGGGACTGGCACAGATACGCAGTATTTT.

The chain joins TRBV5-1 to TRBJ2-7; D ambiguous. The CDR3 extends over 12 amino acids. Trimming took 0 bases from V and 6 from J, leaving 7 bases between them. Germline-derived CDR1 and CDR2 are SGHRS and YFSETQ. CDR3 sequence: CASSLDLLEQYF. CDR3 nucleotide sequence: TGCGCCAGCAGCTTGGACTTACTCGAGCAGTACTTC.

The rearrangement links TRBV19 to TRBJ2-5; TRBD2 aligns across 13 bases. This CDR3 is 16 amino acids long. The V gene's germline CDR1 is LNHDA and CDR2 SQIVND (reference sequence). J lost 2 bases, V lost 10 bases, and 10 bases had no gene match. The CDR3 DNA follows: TGTGCCACCTCACGGGGACTAGCGGGACGGCAAGAGACCCAGTACTTC. Translated, it gives CATSRGLAGRQETQYF.

V and J are TRBV4-1 and TRBJ2-1; 9 bases are shared with TRBD2. V lost 1 base and J lost 4; bases outside the gene matches: 5. CDR1 is MGHRA and CDR2 is YSYEKL in the germline V gene. CDR3 length: 16 residues. CDR3 sequence reads: CASSQAGTSIYNEQFF. The CDR3 DNA sequence: TGCGCCAGCAGCCAAGCCGGGACTAGCATTTACAATGAGCAGTTCTTC.

CDR3 sequence (DNA): TGTGCCAGCAGTTCCACGGGACAGGGGGATTCACCCCTCCACTTT. It translates to CASSSTGQGDSPLHF. The chain carries TRBV6-6 and TRBJ1-6; 11 bases are a match to TRBD1. CDR1 and CDR2 from the germline V gene are MNHNY and SVGAGI (reference sequence). V lost 4 bases and J lost 8; bases outside the gene matches: 4. The CDR3 has 15 amino acids.

The chain recombines TRBV10-3 with TRBJ2-3, with TRBD1 identical over 8 bases. Per germline, CDR1 ENHRY and CDR2 SYGVKD. V shed 3 bases and J 3 bases; nucleotides not matched to a gene: 5. This CDR3 spans 15 amino acids. The CDR3 loop reads CAISDNRGMTDTQYF. CDR3 sequence (DNA): TGTGCCATCAGTGATAACAGGGGGATGACAGATACGCAGTATTTT.

The chain employs TRBV28 and TRBJ2-1, with TRBD1 matching over 10 bases. V lost 8 bases to trimming and J lost 1 base; unmatched junction nucleotides: 2. The CDR3 is 14 amino acids. Germline-derived CDR1 and CDR2 are MDHEN and SYDVKM. CDR3 amino acids: CASQGQGSYNEQFF. DNA of the CDR3: TGTGCCAGCCAGGGACAGGGGTCCTACAATGAGCAGTTCTTC.

The chain links TRBV5-1 to TRBJ2-7; TRBD2 aligns across 9 bases. After removal of 4 bases from V and 0 bases from J, the junction contained 11 bases not matched to a gene. The CDR3 extends over 17 amino acids. Germline-derived CDR1 and CDR2 are SGHRS and YFSETQ. CDR3: CASSPIAGADISYEQYF. Here the CDR3 DNA reads TGCGCCAGCAGCCCCATAGCGGGAGCGGATATCTCCTACGAGCAGTACTTC.

The rearrangement joins TRBV18 to TRBJ1-1, with D perhaps matching TRBD1 (5 bases). This CDR3 region has 14 residues. Trimming pared 6 bases from V and 4 bases from J, leaving 15 bases between. From germline, CDR1 is KGHSH and CDR2 LQKENI. In nucleotides, the CDR3 is TGTGCCAGCTCCCTACAGGAAACGGGCACTGAAGCTTTCTTT. Protein sequence: CASSLQETGTEAFF.

This clone has only one observation. This sequence joins TRBV7-9 and TRBJ2-3; TRBD1 is a possible D gene (5 bases). Germline values: CDR1 SEHNR, CDR2 FQNEAQ (reference sequence). Between the trimmed V and J ends, which lost 1 base and 5 bases, there was a span of 22 bases. This CDR3 spans 18 amino acids. DNA of the CDR3: TGTGCCAGCAGCTTAGGGAATACAGGCCGCCCATTGATAGATACGCAGTATTTT. This translates into CASSLGNTGRPLIDTQYF.

This clone appeared a single time. CDR3 bases: TGTGCCAGCAGCCTCGGGACTCCTAGCACAGATACGCAGTATTTT. Its protein is CASSLGTPSTDTQYF. The rearrangement joins TRBV11-2 to TRBJ2-3, with D possibly matching TRBD2 (6 bases). CDR1 and CDR2 (germline): SGHAT, FQNNGV. This CDR3 spans 15 amino acids. Trimming took 5 bases from V and 0 from J, leaving 12 bases between them.

Only a few counts were recorded for this clone. The chain carries TRBV4-2 and TRBJ2-7; 8 bases match TRBD2. Germline V lookup: CDR1 LGHNA, CDR2 YNFKEQ. J was trimmed by 5 bases and V by 2 bases; bases with no gene match: 8. This CDR3 is 15 amino acids long. CDR3: CASSQQTGLVNEQYF. The CDR3 nucleotides are TGTGCCAGCAGCCAACAGACGGGACTAGTAAACGAGCAGTACTTC.

On this clone: A junction boundary mismatches the germline segment, possibly from a read error. This sequence joins TRBV2 and TRBJ2-3; 9 nucleotides line up with TRBD2. This CDR3 region has 15 residues. Germline CDR1 is SNHLY and CDR2 is FYNNEI. DNA of the CDR3: TGTGCCAGCAGTCAAGCGGGAGGACCCACAGATACGCAGTATTTT. Its protein product is CASSQAGGPTDTQYF.

This clone was picked up a small number of times. The chain employs TRBV2 and TRBJ1-5; D gene ambiguous. This CDR3 spans 14 amino acids. CDR1 and CDR2 (germline): SNHLY, FYNNEI. Between the trimmed V and J ends, which lost 7 bases and 3 bases, there was a span of 13 bases. CDR3 region: CASTQQNANQPQHF. The CDR3 DNA reads as TGTGCCAGCACCCAACAGAATGCCAATCAGCCCCAGCATTTT.